This T cell receptor beta chain came from a study of cytotoxic CD8 clonotypes in ibrutinib-treated CLL. Sequencing was performed with immunoSEQ multiplex PCR; in TCRdb, only in-frame clones are kept and a portion is missing. The profile shows approximately 350,000 clones, under 70% of them singletons. Concerning this clone itself: Its antigen remains unidentified.

The study's findings and limits: Clonotypes that were public were uncommon, and they contracted or stayed stable on treatment.

This clonotype was obtained from a human donor with chronic lymphocytic leukemia. Source: PBMCs, taken after 36 months of ibrutinib treatment.

The CDR3 sequence: CASSFSGVGTEAFF. CDR3 nucleotide sequence: TGTGCCAGCAGCTTTAGTGGGGTGGGGACTGAAGCTTTCTTT. V is TRBV7-2 and J is TRBJ1-1; D is uncertain. In germline, CDR1 is SGHTA, CDR2 FQGNSA. CDR3 size: 14 residues. The germline V and J ends were trimmed by 3 bases and 5 bases, with 13 bases remaining between them. The full variable domain, in which reference TRBV7-2 and TRBJ1-1 provide the parts outside the CDR3, is GAGVSQSPSNKVTEKGKDVELRCDPISGHTALYWYRQSLGQGLEFLIYFQGNSAPDKSGLPSDRFSAERTGGSVSTLTIQRTQQEDSAVYLCASSFSGVGTEAFFGQGTRLTVV.